The present entry profiles one TCR beta chain with its context. Its antigen is not identified. CDR1 and CDR2 (germline): SGHKS, YYEKEE (reference sequence). V lost 1 base and J 2 bases, leaving 7 bases between the germline ends. This CDR3 contains 14 residues. Time point indicated: week 35, safety follow-up. Vaccination used 300 ug of mutant IDH1 20-mer peptide per dose, with topical imiquimod. The study enrolled donors with new WHO grade 3 or 4 IDH1-mutant, ATRX-lost astrocytomas. This specimen comes from a study of a mutant IDH1 vaccine in newly diagnosed glioma. Study overall: Patients previously underwent radiotherapy, temozolomide, or both, and most underwent both.

Sequencing used immunoSEQ multiplex PCR; TCRdb keeps in-frame clones, though not all of them. The sample lists tens of thousands of clones; about 74% were seen once. Notes on the study in general: Of all patients, roughly 93% showed vaccine-induced immune responses. Variations in leading peripheral T cell clonotypes appeared to have no connection with pseudoprogression.

This clonotype was sampled from a man in his forties or fifties with glioma. The material was PBMCs, obtained from a glioma patient whose treatment included an IDH1 peptide vaccine. The J gene is TRBJ1-5, the V gene TRBV5-5, with D uncertain. CDR3 DNA: TGTGCCAGCAGCTTGACCGGGGGCAATCAGCCCCAGCATTTT. This encodes CASSLTGGNQPQHF.